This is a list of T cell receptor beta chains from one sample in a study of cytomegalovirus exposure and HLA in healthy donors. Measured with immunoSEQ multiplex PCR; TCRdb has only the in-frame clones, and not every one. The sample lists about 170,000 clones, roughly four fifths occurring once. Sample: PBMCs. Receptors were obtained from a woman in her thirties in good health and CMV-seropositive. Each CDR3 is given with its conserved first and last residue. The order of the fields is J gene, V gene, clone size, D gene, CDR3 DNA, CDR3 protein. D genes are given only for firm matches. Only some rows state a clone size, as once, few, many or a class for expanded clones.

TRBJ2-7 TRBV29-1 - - TGCAGCGTCGACAGGCTTACCCCCTACGAGCAGTACTTC CSVDRLTPYEQYF
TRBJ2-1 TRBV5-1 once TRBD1 TGCGCCAGCAGCTTGGAGGGGGGGGGACAGGGCAAACTTACCTACAATGAGCAGTTCTTC CASSLEGGGQGKLTYNEQFF
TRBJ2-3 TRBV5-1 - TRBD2 TGCGCCAGCAGCTGGGCTACTAGCGACGATACGCAGTATTTT CASSWATSDDTQYF
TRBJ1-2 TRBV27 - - TGTGCCAGCAGTTTCTCCGCCTCGGGACTTGGTGGCTACACCTTC CASSFSASGLGGYTF
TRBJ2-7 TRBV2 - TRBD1 TGTGCCAGCAGGGGGGACAGGGAAGAGCAGTACTTC CASRGDREEQYF
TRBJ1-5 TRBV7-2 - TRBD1 TGTGCCAGCAGCTTCTCGACAGGGATGAATCAGCCCCAGCATTTT CASSFSTGMNQPQHF
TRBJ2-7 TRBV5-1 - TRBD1 TGCGCCAGCAGCTTGGGGGACAGGGCGAACGAGCAGTACTTC CASSLGDRANEQYF
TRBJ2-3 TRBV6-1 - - TGTGCCACCGGGACACGTAGCACAGATACGCAGTATTTT CATGTRSTDTQYF
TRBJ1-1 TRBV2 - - TGTGCCAATTCGGGACATAAAGACACTGAAGCTTTCTTT CANSGHKDTEAFF
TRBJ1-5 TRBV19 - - TGTGCCAGTAGGGACTTGGGTAGCAATCAGCCCCAGCATTTT CASRDLGSNQPQHF
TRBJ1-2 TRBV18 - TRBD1 TGTGCCAGCTCACTCGGACAGGCTGTAGCTAACTATGGCTACACCTTC CASSLGQAVANYGYTF
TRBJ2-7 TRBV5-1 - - TGCGCCAGCAGCTTCTGGGCTTCGCATTACGAGCAGTACTTC CASSFWASHYEQYF
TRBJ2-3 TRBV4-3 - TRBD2 TGCGCCAGCAGCCAAGATGGGGGTAGCGGGAGGACAGATACGCAGTATTTT CASSQDGGSGRTDTQYF
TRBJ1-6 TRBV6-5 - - TGTGCCAGCAGTCGAATACGTGGGGGCGGTGAACCCCTCCACTTT CASSRIRGGGEPLHF
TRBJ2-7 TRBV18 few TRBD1 TGTGCCAGCTCACTCGGACAGGGGGCACCCTACGAGCAGTACTTC CASSLGQGAPYEQYF
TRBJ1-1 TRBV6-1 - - TGTGCCAGCAGTGAAGCGCTTCTGGGCAGGGGAGAAACTGAAGCTTTCTTT CASSEALLGRGETEAFF
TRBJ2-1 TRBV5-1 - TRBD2 TGCGCCAGCAGCTTGGTCCTAGCGGGACCCTACAATGAGCAGTTCTTC CASSLVLAGPYNEQFF
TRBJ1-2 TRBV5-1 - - TGCGCCAGCAGCGTACAGGGTATTGAGGGCTACACCTTC CASSVQGIEGYTF
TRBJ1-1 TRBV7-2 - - TGTGCCAGCATCGGGACACGTAGGAACACTGAAGCTTTCTTT CASIGTRRNTEAFF
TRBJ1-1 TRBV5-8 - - TGTGCCAGCAGCTTTCAGGTGAACACTGAAGCTTTCTTT CASSFQVNTEAFF
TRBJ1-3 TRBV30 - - TGTGCCTGCTACCGGGACTCTGGAAACACCATATATTTT CACYRDSGNTIYF
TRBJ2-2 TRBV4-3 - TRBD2 TGCGCCAGCAGCCCCGAGGCGGGAGGGCGGACCGGGGAGCTGTTTTTT CASSPEAGGRTGELFF
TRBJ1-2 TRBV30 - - TGTGCCTGCTACGTCAGGACGGGGGGCTACACCTTC CACYVRTGGYTF
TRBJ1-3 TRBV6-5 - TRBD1 TGTGCCAGCAGTTACGGGACAGGGGGCTCTGGAAACACCATATATTTT CASSYGTGGSGNTIYF
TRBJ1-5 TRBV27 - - TGTGCCAGCAGTTTAGTGCAGGGAAGGAATCAGCCCCAGCATTTT CASSLVQGRNQPQHF
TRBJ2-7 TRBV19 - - TGTGCCAGTAGTATGGGGTGGAGGAACGAGCAGTACTTC CASSMGWRNEQYF
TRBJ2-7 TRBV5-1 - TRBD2 TGCGCCAGCAGCTTGGATCTAGCGGAAACTCAGTACTTC CASSLDLAETQYF
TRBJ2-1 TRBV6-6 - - TGTGCCAGCAGTTACTCGGGCGGGCACAATGAGCAGTTCTTC CASSYSGGHNEQFF
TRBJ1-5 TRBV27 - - TGTGCCAGCAGTCGAACGGGTAGCAATCAGCCCCAGCATTTT CASSRTGSNQPQHF
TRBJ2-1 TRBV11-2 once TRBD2 TGTGCCAGCACTAGAGGGGGACTAGCGGGAGGGAATGAGCAGTTCTTC CASTRGGLAGGNEQFF
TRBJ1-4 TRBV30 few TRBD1 TGTGCCTGGAGCGCGGGACAGGTTCGGGGGAATGAAAAACTGTTTTTT CAWSAGQVRGNEKLFF
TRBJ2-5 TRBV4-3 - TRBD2 TGCGCCAGCAGCCAAGAACTAGCGGGGGGGTTTGAGACCCAGTACTTC CASSQELAGGFETQYF
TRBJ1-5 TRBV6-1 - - TGTGCCAGCAGTGAAGCCGGCAGGGTAGGCAGCAATCAGCCCCAGCATTTT CASSEAGRVGSNQPQHF
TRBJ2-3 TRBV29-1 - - TGCAGCGTTGAGGGCAGGGGTGGCACAGATACGCAGTATTTT CSVEGRGGTDTQYF
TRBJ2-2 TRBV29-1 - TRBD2 TGCAGCGTTTCGGGACTAGCGGGAAACACCGGGGAGCTGTTTTTT CSVSGLAGNTGELFF
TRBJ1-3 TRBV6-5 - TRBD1 TGTGCCAGCAGTCCCAAGACAGGGGCTATGCCCATATATTTT CASSPKTGAMPIYF
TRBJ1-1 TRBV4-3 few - TGCGCCAGCAGCCAAGATATGGTAGGGGAGAACACTGAAGCTTTCTTT CASSQDMVGENTEAFF
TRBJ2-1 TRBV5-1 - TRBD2 TGCGCCAGCAAGGGACTAGCGGGGGTTAATATAGGCAATGAGCAGTTCTTC CASKGLAGVNIGNEQFF
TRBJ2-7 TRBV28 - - TGTGCCAGCAGACACGCCCCCTACGAGCAGTACTTC CASRHAPYEQYF
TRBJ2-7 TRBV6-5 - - TGTGCCAGCAGTAACCGGGACACCCACTCCTACGAGCAGTACTTC CASSNRDTHSYEQYF
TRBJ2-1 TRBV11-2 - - TGTGCCAGCAGCTTAGCGCCGGGGAAGACTTACAATGAGCAGTTCTTC CASSLAPGKTYNEQFF
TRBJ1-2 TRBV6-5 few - TGTGCCAGCAGTTACTCAGGAGAGGCGACGCTCTATGGCTACACCTTC CASSYSGEATLYGYTF
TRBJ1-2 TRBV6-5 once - TGTGCCAGCAGTTACTCGACAGGCGCGACTAACTATGGCTACACCTTC CASSYSTGATNYGYTF
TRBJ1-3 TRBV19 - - TGTGCCAGTAGTAGGGTTCAACAGAACTCTGGAAACACCATATATTTT CASSRVQQNSGNTIYF
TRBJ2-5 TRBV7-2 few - TGTGCCAGCAGCTTATCCTCTGAAGAGACCCAGTACTTC CASSLSSEETQYF
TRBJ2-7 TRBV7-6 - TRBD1 TGTGCCAGCAGCTTTTCCGGGACAGGGGGGGAGCAGTACTTC CASSFSGTGGEQYF
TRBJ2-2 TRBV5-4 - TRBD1 TGTGCCAGCAGCTTGACAGGGGGAAGCACCGGGGAGCTGTTTTTT CASSLTGGSTGELFF